The T cell receptor beta chain under discussion was sequenced for a study of radiation and T cells in renal cell carcinoma (dated by TCRdb to 2018 to 2020). Context from the whole study: A total of roughly 53 samples underwent TCR beta sequencing, made up of approximately 26 tumors and approximately 27 peripheral blood samples. The final blood draw was performed at 4 weeks after radiation, at the same time as nephrectomy. A total of about 4 million unique CDR3 nucleotide sequences, encoding around 2.7 million unique CDR3 amino acid sequences, were found across all 50 or so samples.

The germline V gene gives CDR1 as ENHRY and CDR2 as SYGVKD. The CDR3 contains 14 residues, cysteine and phenylalanine counted. The sequence is cut down to CDR3 DNA, 42 bases in frame from base 1. V is reduced by 0 bases and J by 5 bases, leaving a spacing of 10 bases between them. Results the study describes overall, beyond this receptor: Because pretreatment tumor biopsies were not available, the baseline intratumoral presence of clonotypes could not be determined. Tracking of blood repertoire dynamics stopped at more than three weeks after treatment, with no follow-up past that point. In blood, the top tumor clonotypes increased from baseline to 2 weeks after radiation and then shrank by 4 weeks, which suggests a temporary expansion of tumor-resident clones. With a single-armed trial design, the study had no way to address how radiation dose or scheduling affects the TCR repertoire.

TCR beta libraries were generated from genomic DNA with the immunoSEQ kit, following the manufacturer's recommendations. To prepare libraries, a first multiplex PCR with proprietary primers was run, followed by a second PCR that added unique barcodes, and a bead cleanup was done after each round. A positive control reaction and a negative control reaction, both provided in the kit, were run with every batch of samples. The final libraries underwent checking on an Agilent 4200 TapeStation D1000 ScreenTape, volumetric pooling, and quantification by qPCR. Sequencing was performed on an Illumina NextSeq500 with a MidOutput 150-cycle cartridge, and 156 Read1 and 15 Index1 cycles were run with kit custom primers. The pooled library was loaded at approximately 0.96 pM, and about 21% PhiX control was spiked in. Per the original workflow: The vendor-processed data were analyzed in R, and a clonotype was defined as all T cells that share the same CDR3 nucleotide sequence. For clone abundance analyses, frequencies were normalized to the 10,000 most abundant clones in each sample. Before analysis, public T cell clones were removed, and these numbered fewer than six per sample on average. A difference in abundance of at least 32-fold between compartments was used to define tumor-enriched and baseline blood-enriched clonotypes. A beta-binomial differential abundance model was applied to find clonotypes that expanded or contracted between blood time points. Tumor-blood repertoire similarity was measured with the Baroni-Urbani and Buser coefficient, and group comparisons used two-tailed Wilcoxon tests in R. The table was pulled from immuneACCESS by TCRdb, which kept in-frame rearrangements only. Such tables lose some clones; where checked, under half of the loss comes from unresolved V genes, and the rest has no known cause. V, J and clone size derive from that table, while D and trimming were established from the DNA sequence. The sample contains approximately 70,000 clones, 70% to 80% of them found a single time. The ten largest clonotypes hold 6% to 7% of the sample.

Points on this clone: Its antigen remains undetermined. Qualities for individual bases were not recorded, and no much larger clone is one base off.

The sample's time point label, decoded: blood 4 weeks post-SBRT, at nephrectomy. What the treatment or condition label conveys for this sample: 15 Gy SBRT to primary tumor, nephrectomy 4 weeks later. The samples were drawn from a clinical trial, where primary renal cell carcinomas were treated with 15 Gy of stereotactic body radiation therapy and then removed by nephrectomy 4 weeks afterward. To follow tumor-enriched clonotypes, peripheral blood was collected serially from radiation-treated patients at baseline and again at 2 weeks and 4 weeks after SBRT. All patients had renal cell carcinoma with clear cell pathology. Genomic DNA for TCR sequencing was prepared using the QIAamp DNA Blood Mini Kit (Qiagen). Only samples passing all quality control checks were included in the analyses.

The chain employs TRBV10-3 and TRBJ2-5, with no confident D gene call. Sequencing was performed on blood, taken from a patient whose treatment included radiotherapy and nephrectomy. The TCR was taken from a man in his 60s with renal cell carcinoma. The CDR3 amino acid sequence is: CAISESLLGETQYF. The DNA sequence is TGTGCCATCAGTGAGTCACTTTTGGGGGAGACCCAGTACTTC.